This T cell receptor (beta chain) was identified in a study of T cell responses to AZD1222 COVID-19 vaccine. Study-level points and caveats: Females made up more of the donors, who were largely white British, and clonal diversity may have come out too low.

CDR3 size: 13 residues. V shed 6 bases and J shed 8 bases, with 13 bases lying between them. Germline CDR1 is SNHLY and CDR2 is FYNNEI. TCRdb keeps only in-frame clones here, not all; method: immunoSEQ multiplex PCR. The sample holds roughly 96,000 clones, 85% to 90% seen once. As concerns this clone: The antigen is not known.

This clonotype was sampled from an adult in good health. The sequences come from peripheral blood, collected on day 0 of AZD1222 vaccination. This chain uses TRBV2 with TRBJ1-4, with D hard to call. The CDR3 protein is CASRRTPGEKLFF. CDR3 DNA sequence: TGTGCCAGCAGACGTACTCCGGGGGAAAAACTGTTTTTT.